This is a list of T cell receptor beta chains from one sample in a study of cytomegalovirus exposure and HLA in healthy donors. Sequenced by immunoSEQ multiplex PCR; TCRdb stores in-frame clones only, minus some. The sample lists under 150,000 clones; 74% were seen once. Source material: PBMCs. The receptors were gathered from a middle-aged woman in good health and CMV-seropositive. CDR3s include the opening cysteine and the closing phenylalanine or tryptophan. The D gene is left open where the match is weak. Some rows mark clone size as missing; the rest say once, few, many or name a class of expanded clone.

clone size	V gene	D gene	J gene	CDR3 DNA	CDR3 protein
NA	TRBV14	NA	TRBJ2-7	TGTGCCAGCAGCCAAGGACGCGGAGACTTCTACGAGCAGTACTTC	CASSQGRGDFYEQYF
once	TRBV18	TRBD1	TRBJ1-3	TGTGCCAGCTCACCGGGACAGGGAGGCGGAAACACCATATATTTT	CASSPGQGGGNTIYF
NA	TRBV7-2	TRBD1	TRBJ1-3	TGTGCCAGCAGCTCTTCCGGGACAGTCGGAAACACCATATATTTT	CASSSSGTVGNTIYF
NA	TRBV11-3	TRBD1	TRBJ1-1	TGTGCCAGCAGCTTAGATCCACAGGGGGCGCGAACTGAAGCTTTCTTT	CASSLDPQGARTEAFF
once	TRBV6-5	TRBD1	TRBJ1-2	TGTGCCAGCAGTAGGGACAGGAGCTATGGCTACACCTTC	CASSRDRSYGYTF
NA	TRBV5-4	NA	TRBJ1-1	TGTGCCAGCAGCTCCAAAGGAGTGAACACTGAAGCTTTCTTT	CASSSKGVNTEAFF
once	TRBV18	NA	TRBJ2-7	TGTGCCAGCTCACTCGGGACTGGACCCTACGAGCAGTACTTC	CASSLGTGPYEQYF
NA	TRBV18	NA	TRBJ2-4	TGTGCCAGCTCACCAAGAGCAGGTTCCGGGATAGACAACATTCAGTACTTC	CASSPRAGSGIDNIQYF
NA	TRBV4-2	TRBD2	TRBJ2-5	TGTGCCAGCAGCGACCGACTAGCGGGGGAGGAGACCCAGTACTTC	CASSDRLAGEETQYF
NA	TRBV19	TRBD1	TRBJ2-3	TGTGCCAGTAGTATAGTTGGGACAGGGACAGATACGCAGTATTTT	CASSIVGTGTDTQYF
NA	TRBV5-4	TRBD1	TRBJ1-1	TGTGCCAGCATCAACCCATCACAGGGGGTTACTGAAGCTTTCTTT	CASINPSQGVTEAFF
few	TRBV6-1	TRBD2	TRBJ2-5	TGTGCCACCGAACTAGCGGGAGTTGAGACCCAGTACTTC	CATELAGVETQYF
NA	TRBV2	NA	TRBJ1-5	TGTGCCAGCACCCAAGAGGTTCACTATAGCAATCAGCCCCAGCATTTT	CASTQEVHYSNQPQHF
NA	TRBV19	TRBD1	TRBJ1-2	TGTGCCAGTAGTAGCAGGGGGCGGTTAAGTGGCTACACCTTC	CASSSRGRLSGYTF
once	TRBV30	TRBD1	TRBJ1-2	TGTGCCTGGAGTGCACAGGGGTCTATGGGCTACACCTTC	CAWSAQGSMGYTF
NA	TRBV19	TRBD2	TRBJ2-1	TGTGCCAGTAGCCGCGGGACTAGCGGGAGCGACTCCTACAATGAGCAGTTCTTC	CASSRGTSGSDSYNEQFF
NA	TRBV4-1	TRBD1	TRBJ1-1	TGCGCCAGCAGCCAAGAAGCGGGACAGGGTGGGATGAACACTGAAGCTTTCTTT	CASSQEAGQGGMNTEAFF
NA	TRBV9	TRBD2	TRBJ2-2	TGTGCCAGCAGCGCGAGCGGGAGAATCTTAGCCGGGGAGCTGTTTTTT	CASSASGRILAGELFF
NA	TRBV11-3	NA	TRBJ1-1	TGTGCCAGCAGCTTACGGGGGAACACTGAAGCTTTCTTT	CASSLRGNTEAFF